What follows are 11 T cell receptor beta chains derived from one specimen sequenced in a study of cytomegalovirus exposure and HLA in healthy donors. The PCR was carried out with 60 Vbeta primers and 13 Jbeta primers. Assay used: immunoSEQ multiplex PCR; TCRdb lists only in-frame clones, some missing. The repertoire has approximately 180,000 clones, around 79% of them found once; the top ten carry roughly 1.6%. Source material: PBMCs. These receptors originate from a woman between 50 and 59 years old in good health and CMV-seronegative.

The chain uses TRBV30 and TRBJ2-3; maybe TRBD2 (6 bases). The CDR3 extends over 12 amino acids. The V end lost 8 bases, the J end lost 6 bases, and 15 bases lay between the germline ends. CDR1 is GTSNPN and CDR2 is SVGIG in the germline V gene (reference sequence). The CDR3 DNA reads TGTGCCGGAAAAGCTGGGGGGGATACGCAGTATTTT. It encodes CAGKAGGDTQYF. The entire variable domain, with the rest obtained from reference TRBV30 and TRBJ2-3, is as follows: SQTIHQWPATLVQPVGSPLSLECTVEGTSNPNLYWYRQAAGRGLQLLFYSVGIGQISSEVPQNLSASRPQDRQFILSSKKLLLSDSGFYLCAGKAGGDTQYFGPGTRLTVL.

DNA for the CDR3: TGTGCCAGCAGCTTGCTGGGCAACCGCGACGAGCAGTACTTC. The encoded protein is CASSLLGNRDEQYF. The genes are TRBV5-8 and TRBJ2-7; D not resolved. Germline V gives CDR1 SGHTS, CDR2 YDEGEE. The V end lost 1 base, the J end lost 5 bases, and 13 bases lay between the germline ends. The CDR3 loop spans 14 amino acids.

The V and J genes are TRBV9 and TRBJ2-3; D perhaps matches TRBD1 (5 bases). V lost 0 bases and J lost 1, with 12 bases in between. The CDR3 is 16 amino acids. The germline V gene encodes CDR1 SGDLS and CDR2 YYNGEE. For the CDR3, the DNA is TGTGCCAGCAGCGTAGGCCAGGGAAGGGGCACAGATACGCAGTATTTT. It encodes CASSVGQGRGTDTQYF.

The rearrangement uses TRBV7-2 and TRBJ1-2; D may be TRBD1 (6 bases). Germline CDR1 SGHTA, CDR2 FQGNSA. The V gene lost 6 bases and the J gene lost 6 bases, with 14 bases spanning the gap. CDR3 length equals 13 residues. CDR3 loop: CASRNPQGDGYTF. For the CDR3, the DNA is TGTGCCAGCAGGAACCCACAGGGCGATGGCTACACCTTC.

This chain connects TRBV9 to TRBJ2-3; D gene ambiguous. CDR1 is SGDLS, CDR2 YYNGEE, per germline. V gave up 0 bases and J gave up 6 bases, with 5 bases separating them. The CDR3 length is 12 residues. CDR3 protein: CASSVVRDTQYF. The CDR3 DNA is TGTGCCAGCAGCGTAGTGCGGGATACGCAGTATTTT.

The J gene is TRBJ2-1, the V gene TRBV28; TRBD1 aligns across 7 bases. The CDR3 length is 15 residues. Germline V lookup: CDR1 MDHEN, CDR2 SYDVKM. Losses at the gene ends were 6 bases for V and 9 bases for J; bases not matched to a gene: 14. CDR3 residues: CASSPGGSGFGEQFF. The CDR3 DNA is TGTGCCAGCAGCCCAGGGGGTAGTGGATTTGGTGAGCAGTTCTTC.

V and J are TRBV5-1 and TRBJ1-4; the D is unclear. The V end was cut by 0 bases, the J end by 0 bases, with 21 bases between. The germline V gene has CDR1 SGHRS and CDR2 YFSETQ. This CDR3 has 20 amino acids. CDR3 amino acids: CASSLGPAANSIATNEKLFF. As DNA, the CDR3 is TGCGCCAGCAGCTTGGGTCCGGCGGCGAATTCGATTGCAACTAATGAAAAACTGTTTTTT. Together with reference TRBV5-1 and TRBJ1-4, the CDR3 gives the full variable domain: KAGVTQTPRYLIKTRGQQVTLSCSPISGHRSVSWYQQTPGQGLQFLFEYFSETQRNKGNFPGRFSGRQFSNSRSEMNVSTLELGDSALYLCASSLGPAANSIATNEKLFFGSGTQLSVL.

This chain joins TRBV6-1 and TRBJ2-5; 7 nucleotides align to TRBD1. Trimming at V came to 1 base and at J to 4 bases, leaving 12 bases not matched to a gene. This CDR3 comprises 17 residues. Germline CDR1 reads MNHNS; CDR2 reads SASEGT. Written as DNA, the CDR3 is TGTGCCAGCAGTGAAGAAGCTACAGGGGTCCGTCGAGAGACCCAGTACTTC. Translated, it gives CASSEEATGVRRETQYF.

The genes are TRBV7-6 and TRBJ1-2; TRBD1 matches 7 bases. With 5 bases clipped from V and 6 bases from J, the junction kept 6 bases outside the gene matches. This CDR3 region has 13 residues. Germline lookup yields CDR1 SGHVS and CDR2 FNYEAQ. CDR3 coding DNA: TGTGCCAGCAGCCGCGACAGGGTGGATGGCTACACCTTC. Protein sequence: CASSRDRVDGYTF. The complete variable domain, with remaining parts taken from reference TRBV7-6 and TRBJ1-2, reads GAGVSQSPRYKVTKRGQDVALRCDPISGHVSLYWYRQALGQGPEFLTYFNYEAQQDKSGLPNDRFSAERPEGSISTLTIQRTEQRDSAMYRCASSRDRVDGYTFGSGTRLTVV.

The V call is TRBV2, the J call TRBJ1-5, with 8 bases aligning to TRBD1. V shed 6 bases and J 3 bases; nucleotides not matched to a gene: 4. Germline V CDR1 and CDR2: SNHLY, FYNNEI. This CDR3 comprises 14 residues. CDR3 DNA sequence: TGTGCCAGCAGCCCGACAGGGGTCAATCAGCCCCAGCATTTT. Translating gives CASSPTGVNQPQHF.

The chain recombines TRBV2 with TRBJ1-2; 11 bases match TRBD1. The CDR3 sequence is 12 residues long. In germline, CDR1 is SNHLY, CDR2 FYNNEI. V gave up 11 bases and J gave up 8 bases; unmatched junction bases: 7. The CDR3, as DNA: TGTGCCGCCGGACAGGGGGCGACCGGCTACACCTTC. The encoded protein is CAAGQGATGYTF.